This T cell receptor beta chain was captured in a study of T cell repertoires in cytomegalovirus infection. Study-level information: Both a matching HLA type and CMV infection were indicated by public TCR beta signatures.

About this clonotype itself: Its matching antigen is unknown.

MiXCR was run by TCRdb on the reads, yielding one entry per CDR3 protein. This repertoire shows 160,000 or so distinct CDR3 sequences, less than 25% found once; its top ten account for under 30%. The V end lost 2 bases, the J end lost 2 bases, and 9 bases lay between the germline ends. Per germline, CDR1 SGHTA and CDR2 FQGNSA. The CDR3 covers 14 residues. The sample here was CD8+ T cells from cultured PBMCs, taken from culture after CMV antigen stimulation. J is TRBJ1-1 and V is TRBV7-2; a weak D match, TRBD1 (6 bases). The sequence was obtained from a human donor in good health (CMV status not recorded). Some clones in this sample may be carry-over from other donors' samples. The DNA of the CDR3 is TGTGCCAGCAGCTTACGGGGGGCAAACACTGAAGCTTTCTTT. Translation: CASSLRGANTEAFF.